This TCR beta chain was recovered during a study of cytotoxic CD8 clonotypes in ibrutinib-treated CLL. TCRdb keeps only in-frame clones here, not all; method: immunoSEQ multiplex PCR. The table has under 150,000 clones, 80% to 95% seen once. CDR3 length equals 15 residues. V shed 5 bases, J shed 10 bases, and the junction held 14 bases outside the gene matches. The germline V gene has CDR1 SGHVS and CDR2 FQNEAQ. The TCR sequence derives from a human donor with chronic lymphocytic leukemia. The rearrangement uses TRBV7-8 and TRBJ1-5, with 7 bases that match TRBD1. The sequencing here drew on PBMCs, taken after 12 months of ibrutinib treatment. Here the CDR3 reads CASSSKQGWGGPQHF. CDR3 DNA: TGTGCCAGCAGCAGCAAACAGGGGTGGGGGGGACCCCAGCATTTT.